This TCR beta chain was obtained from a study of post-analysis software for immune sequencing data. Overall study results and limits: The five TRBV segments detected at higher frequency in patients than in controls included TRBV5-6, TRBV5-1 and TRBV20-1. Samples from a shared batch, those prepared together, strongly co-clustered by F measure.

With respect to this clonotype: What it recognizes is unknown.

J lost 4 bases, V lost 5 bases, and 11 bases had no gene match. The CDR3 loop spans 15 amino acids. The germline CDR1 and CDR2 sequences are MNHEY and SVGAGI. Included in the TCR beta cDNA libraries were unique molecular identifiers. TCRdb fed the PCR reads into MiXCR, producing one record per CDR3 protein. The sample lists about 460,000 distinct CDR3 sequences, under 55% occurring once. The sample was blood. This rearrangement joins TRBV6-5 to TRBJ2-7, with 7 bases that match TRBD2. The TCR comes from a girl aged 10-17 years with multiple sclerosis. DNA of the CDR3: TGTGCCAGCAGTACAAAAGCGGGGCCCCTTTACGAGCAGTACTTC. Protein product: CASSTKAGPLYEQYF.